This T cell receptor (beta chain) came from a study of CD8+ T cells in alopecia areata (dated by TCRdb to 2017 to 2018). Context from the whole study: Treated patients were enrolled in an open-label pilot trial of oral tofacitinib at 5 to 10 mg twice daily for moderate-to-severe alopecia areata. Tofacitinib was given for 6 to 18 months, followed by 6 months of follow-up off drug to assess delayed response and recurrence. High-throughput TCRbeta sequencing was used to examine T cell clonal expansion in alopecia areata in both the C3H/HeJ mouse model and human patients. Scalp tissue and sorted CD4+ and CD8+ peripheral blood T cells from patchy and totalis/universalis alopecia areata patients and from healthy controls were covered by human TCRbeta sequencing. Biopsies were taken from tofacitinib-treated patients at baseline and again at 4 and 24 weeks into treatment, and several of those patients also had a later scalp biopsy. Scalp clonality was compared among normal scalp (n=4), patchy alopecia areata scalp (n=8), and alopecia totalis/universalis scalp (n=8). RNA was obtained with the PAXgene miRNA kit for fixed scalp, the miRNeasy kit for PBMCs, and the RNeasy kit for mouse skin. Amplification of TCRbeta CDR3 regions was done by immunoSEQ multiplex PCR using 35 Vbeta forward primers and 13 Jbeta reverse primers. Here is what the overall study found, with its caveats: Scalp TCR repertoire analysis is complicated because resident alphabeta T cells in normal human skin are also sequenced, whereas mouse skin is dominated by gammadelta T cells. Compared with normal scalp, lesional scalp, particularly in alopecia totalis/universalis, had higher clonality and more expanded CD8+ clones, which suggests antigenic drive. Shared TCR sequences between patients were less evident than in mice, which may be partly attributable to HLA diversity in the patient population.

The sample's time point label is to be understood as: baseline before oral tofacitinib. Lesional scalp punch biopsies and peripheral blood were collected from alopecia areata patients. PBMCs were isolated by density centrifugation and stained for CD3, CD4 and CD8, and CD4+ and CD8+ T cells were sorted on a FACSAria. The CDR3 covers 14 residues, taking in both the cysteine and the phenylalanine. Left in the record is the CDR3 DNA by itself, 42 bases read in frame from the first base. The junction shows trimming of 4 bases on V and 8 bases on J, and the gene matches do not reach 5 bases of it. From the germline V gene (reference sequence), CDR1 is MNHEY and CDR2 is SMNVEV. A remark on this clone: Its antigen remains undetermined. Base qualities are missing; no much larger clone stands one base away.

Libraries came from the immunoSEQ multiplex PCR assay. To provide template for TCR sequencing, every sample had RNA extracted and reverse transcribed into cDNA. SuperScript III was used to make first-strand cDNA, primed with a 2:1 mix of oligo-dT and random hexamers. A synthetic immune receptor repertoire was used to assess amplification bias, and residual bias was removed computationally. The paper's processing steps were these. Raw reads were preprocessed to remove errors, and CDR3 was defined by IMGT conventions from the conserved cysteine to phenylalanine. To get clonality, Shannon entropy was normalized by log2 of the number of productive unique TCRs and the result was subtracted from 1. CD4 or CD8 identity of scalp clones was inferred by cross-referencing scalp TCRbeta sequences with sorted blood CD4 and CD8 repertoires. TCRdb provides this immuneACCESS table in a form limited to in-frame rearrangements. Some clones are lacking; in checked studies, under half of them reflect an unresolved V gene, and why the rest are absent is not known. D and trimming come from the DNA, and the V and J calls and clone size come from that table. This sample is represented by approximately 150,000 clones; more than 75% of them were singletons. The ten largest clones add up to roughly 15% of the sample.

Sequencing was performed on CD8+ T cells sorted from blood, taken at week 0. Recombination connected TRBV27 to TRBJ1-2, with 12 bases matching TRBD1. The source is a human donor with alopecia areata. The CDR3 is CASSYGTGGRGYTF. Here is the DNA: TGTGCCAGCAGTTACGGGACAGGGGGCAGAGGCTACACCTTC.